The 32 T cell receptor beta chains given below trace back to one sample, sequenced in a study of blood T cell repertoires in COVID-19. TCRdb's table, derived via immunoSEQ multiplex PCR, lists solely in-frame clones and lacks some. Found here are 150,000 to 200,000 clones, about 93% of them singletons; the top ten hold 0.5% to 0.6%. The sample was peripheral blood. The receptor source for this set is a man aged 50-59 years with acute or convalescent COVID-19.

V gene TRBV9 combines with J gene TRBJ2-3, with D perhaps TRBD2 (5 bases). Per germline, CDR1 SGDLS and CDR2 YYNGEE. The V gene lost 5 bases and the J gene lost 5 bases, with 9 bases spanning the gap. The length of the CDR3 is 12 residues. The CDR3 DNA reads as TGTGCCAGCAGACCCGAGGGAGATACGCAGTATTTT. Protein sequence: CASRPEGDTQYF.

The chain has TRBV9 and TRBJ1-6, with TRBD1 as a possible D gene (5 bases). In germline, CDR1 is SGDLS, CDR2 YYNGEE. The CDR3 length is 14 residues. Between the trimmed V and J ends, which lost 6 bases and 4 bases, there was a span of 11 bases. CDR3 DNA sequence: TGTGCCAGCAACGGCGGGACTTATAATTCACCCCTCCACTTT. This translates into CASNGGTYNSPLHF.

The chain uses TRBV5-1 and TRBJ2-1; 11 positions agree with TRBD2. Germline trimming cut 4 bases from V and 4 bases from J; bases unmatched to any gene: 4. Germline CDR1 SGHRS, CDR2 YFSETQ. This CDR3 has 15 amino acids. CDR3 DNA sequence: TGCGCCAGCAGCCCCGGGACTAGCGGTTACAATGAGCAGTTCTTC. This encodes CASSPGTSGYNEQFF.

The V and J genes are TRBV7-2 and TRBJ2-1; unclear D gene. Germline V CDR1 and CDR2: SGHTA, FQGNSA. V dropped 4 bases and J dropped 4 bases, with 8 bases sitting between them. The CDR3 covers 13 residues. The CDR3 is CASSSDGYNEQFF. The CDR3 nucleotides read TGTGCCAGCAGCTCCGACGGGTACAATGAGCAGTTCTTC.

The chain carries TRBV7-3 and TRBJ1-1; TRBD1 is a possible D gene (6 bases). Germline V gene data show CDR1 as SGHTA and CDR2 as FQGTGA. CDR3 length: 13 amino acids. Deletions cut 4 bases from V and 5 bases from J, with 11 bases between. The DNA of the CDR3 is TGTGCCAGCAGCTCCCAACAGGGTACTGAAGCTTTCTTT. It encodes CASSSQQGTEAFF.

This clone was counted only a few times. This sequence joins TRBV5-4 and TRBJ2-2; 10 bases map to TRBD2. Germline V gene data show CDR1 as SGHNT and CDR2 as YYREEE (reference sequence). The CDR3 runs 16 residues. Trimming at V came to 5 bases and at J to 7 bases, leaving 11 bases not matched to a gene. The CDR3 is CASSWWLAGDFGELFF. Written as DNA, the CDR3 is TGTGCCAGCAGTTGGTGGCTAGCGGGAGATTTCGGGGAGCTGTTTTTT.

The chain recombines TRBV24-1 with TRBJ2-1, with 8 bases aligning to TRBD2. Germline trimming cut 9 bases from V and 4 bases from J; bases unmatched to any gene: 10. The CDR3 length is 15 residues. Germline V gene data show CDR1 as KGHDR and CDR2 as SFDVKD. CDR3 amino acids: CATADAGGKYNEQFF. CDR3 coding DNA: TGTGCCACCGCAGACGCGGGGGGTAAATACAATGAGCAGTTCTTC.

The chain couples TRBV6-2 or TRBV6-3 to TRBJ1-4; D unresolved. In germline, CDR1 is MNHEY, CDR2 SVGEGT. Trimming cost V 4 bases and J 0 bases, with 15 bases left between them. The CDR3 loop spans 17 amino acids. Written as DNA, the CDR3 is TGTGCCAGCAGTTTCCCGGTGGAGGGTACAACTAATGAAAAACTGTTTTTT. Encoded protein: CASSFPVEGTTNEKLFF.

The rearrangement links TRBV11-2 to TRBJ2-4; TRBD1 agrees at 8 bases. The J segment lost 6 bases and the V segment lost 0 bases, leaving 13 bases of the junction unmatched. The CDR3 length is 18 residues. Germline V gene sequence: CDR1 SGHAT, CDR2 FQNNGV. CDR3 in DNA: TGTGCCAGCAGCTTAGATCGGGGCAGGGGGCTAGTCGGAAACATTCAGTACTTC. It yields the protein CASSLDRGRGLVGNIQYF.

The chain has TRBV21-1 and TRBJ2-2; TRBD1, the D gene given by the table, was not confirmed from the DNA. TRBV21-1 corresponds to a pseudogene. The CDR3 runs 22 residues. The CDR3 spells CASIENSPGPPPGTGPGGELFF. The CDR3 nucleotides are TGTGCCAGCATCGAAAATTCTCCCGGGCCTCCACCCGGGACAGGGCCGGGCGGGGAGCTGTTTTTT.

This sequence joins TRBV5-1 and TRBJ2-7; 7 bases are shared with TRBD2. Germline CDR1 and CDR2: SGHRS and YFSETQ. The junction had 2 bases not matched to a gene; V was cut back by 2 bases and J by 0 bases. This CDR3 has 14 residues. The CDR3: CASSFTGGSYEQYF. CDR3 coding DNA: TGCGCCAGCAGCTTTACGGGAGGCTCCTACGAGCAGTACTTC.

The V call is TRBV24-1, the J call TRBJ2-1; 14 nucleotides align to TRBD2. Trimming cost V 4 bases and J 8 bases; bases outside gene matches: 6. This CDR3 has 16 residues. Germline V gene sequence: CDR1 KGHDR, CDR2 SFDVKD. The CDR3 DNA sequence: TGTGCCACCAGTGACACCGGGACTAGCGGGGGAGATGAGCAGTTCTTC. Protein sequence: CATSDTGTSGGDEQFF.

The chain employs TRBV20-1 and TRBJ1-1; no firm D call. Looked up from germline, CDR1 is DFQATT and CDR2 is SNEGSKA (reference sequence). Trimming pared 3 bases from V and 8 bases from J, leaving 13 bases between. This CDR3 has 12 residues. In DNA, the CDR3 is TGCAGTGCTAGTCTTCTATCCTCCGAAGCTTTCTTT. It encodes CSASLLSSEAFF.

CDR3 sequence: CASSIGLTVANSPLHF. The CDR3 DNA reads TGTGCCAGTAGTATAGGCCTTACGGTCGCCAATTCACCCCTCCACTTT. V usage is TRBV19 and J usage is TRBJ1-6; D is undetermined. Between the trimmed V and J ends, which lost 1 base and 7 bases, there was a span of 14 bases. The CDR3 extends over 16 amino acids. Germline-derived CDR1 and CDR2 are LNHDA and SQIVND (reference sequence). Complete variable domain (other parts from reference TRBV19 and TRBJ1-6): DGGITQSPKYLFRKEGQNVTLSCEQNLNHDAMYWYRQDPGQGLRLIYYSQIVNDFQKGDIAEGYSVSREKKESFPLTVTSAQKNPTAFYLCASSIGLTVANSPLHFGNGTRLTVT.

The rearrangement joins TRBV18 to TRBJ1-2; 7 bases are a match to TRBD1. CDR3 length equals 13 residues. V shed 5 bases, J shed 3 bases, and the junction held 3 bases outside the gene matches. From germline, CDR1 is KGHSH and CDR2 LQKENI. DNA of the CDR3: TGTGCCAGCTCAAACGGACAGGACTATGGCTACACCTTC. Encoded protein: CASSNGQDYGYTF.

The genes are TRBV4-1 and TRBJ2-7; the D gene is possibly TRBD1 (7 bases). There are 16 residues in the CDR3. The germline CDR1 and CDR2 sequences are MGHRA and YSYEKL. Deletions cut 4 bases from V and 2 bases from J, with 18 bases between. The CDR3, as DNA: TGCGCCAGCAGCCCAGGGGGGATAGTGGGGACCTACGAGCAGTACTTC. Translating gives CASSPGGIVGTYEQYF.

This clone was counted a few times. This chain joins TRBV28 and TRBJ2-2; D unresolved. Germline lookup yields CDR1 MDHEN and CDR2 SYDVKM. Trimming removed 6 bases at V and 1 base at J, with 9 bases between. This CDR3 is built from 14 residues. The CDR3 loop is CASSQQLNTGELFF. The CDR3 DNA is TGTGCCAGCAGCCAACAATTGAACACCGGGGAGCTGTTTTTT.

This clone appeared once. An end of the junction does not agree with germline; a read error may underlie this. The chain joins TRBV7-7 to TRBJ2-2, with 7 bases lining up with TRBD1. CDR3 size: 15 residues. CDR1 and CDR2 from the germline V gene are SSHAT and FNYEAQ (reference sequence). DNA of the CDR3: TGTGCTAGCAGTCCCGGGACAGCAAACACCGGGGAGCTGTTTTTT. This encodes CASSPGTANTGELFF. The full variable domain, completed using reference TRBV7-7 and TRBJ2-2, is GAGVSQSPRYKVTKRGQDVTLRCDPISSHATLYWYQQALGQGPEFLTYFNYEAQPDKSGLPSDRFSAERPEGSISTLTIQRTEQRDSAMYRCASSPGTANTGELFFGEGSRLTVL.

The V gene is TRBV2, the J gene TRBJ1-2; TRBD1 is a possible D gene (5 bases). Per germline, CDR1 SNHLY and CDR2 FYNNEI. V gave up 6 bases and J gave up 2 bases, with 13 bases separating them. This CDR3 region has 14 residues. The CDR3 nucleotides read TGTGCCAGCAGCCTAGAGCGGGGGAACTATGGCTACACCTTC. Amino acid sequence: CASSLERGNYGYTF. Full variable domain (outside the CDR3, taken from reference TRBV2 and TRBJ1-2): EPEVTQTPSHQVTQMGQEVILRCVPISNHLYFYWYRQILGQKVEFLVSFYNNEISEKSEIFDDQFSVERPDGSNFTLKIRSTKLEDSAMYFCASSLERGNYGYTFGSGTRLTVV.

The rearrangement joins TRBV28 to TRBJ1-2, with D hard to call. This CDR3 is 12 amino acids long. CDR1 and CDR2 (germline): MDHEN, SYDVKM. V was pared by 6 bases and J by 2 bases, with 7 bases between. CDR3 protein: CASSGQNYGYTF. DNA of the CDR3: TGTGCCAGCAGCGGTCAAAACTATGGCTACACCTTC.

The chain couples TRBV2 to TRBJ1-2; 7 bases match TRBD1. Germline V gene lookup returns CDR1 SNHLY and CDR2 FYNNEI. Trimming at V came to 3 bases and at J to 5 bases, leaving 3 bases not matched to a gene. The CDR3 is made up of 13 amino acids. CDR3 coding DNA: TGTGCCAGCAGTGATCAACAGGGGTATGGCTACACCTTC. It translates to CASSDQQGYGYTF.

The rearrangement links TRBV28 to TRBJ1-5; D possibly corresponds to TRBD1 (5 bases). V dropped 7 bases and J dropped 7 bases, with 11 bases sitting between them. There are 12 residues in the CDR3. Germline CDR1 reads MDHEN; CDR2 reads SYDVKM. CDR3 in amino acids: CASNQGWQPQHF. For the CDR3, the DNA is TGTGCCAGCAACCAGGGTTGGCAGCCCCAGCATTTT.

The chain couples TRBV3-1 (or the pseudogene TRBV3-2) to TRBJ2-7; unclear D gene. CDR3 length: 9 residues. Germline assignment: CDR1 LGHDT and CDR2 YNNKEL (reference sequence). Trimming cost V 8 bases and J 3 bases, with 2 bases left between them. CDR3 amino acids: CASLYEQYV. The CDR3 DNA follows: TGTGCCAGCCTCTACGAGCAGTACGTC.

The V gene is TRBV27, the J gene TRBJ2-1, with D possibly matching TRBD2 (6 bases). The CDR3 extends over 15 amino acids. CDR1 MNHEY and CDR2 SMNVEV come from the germline V gene (reference sequence). V was clipped by 5 bases and J by 5 bases, with 16 bases between them. The CDR3: CASSPQGGNNNEQFF. The CDR3 nucleotides read TGTGCCAGCAGTCCCCAAGGCGGGAACAACAATGAGCAGTTCTTC.

The V call is TRBV27, the J call TRBJ2-2; 7 nucleotides line up with TRBD2. The germline V gene has CDR1 MNHEY and CDR2 SMNVEV (reference sequence). J lost 1 base, V lost 6 bases, and 5 bases had no gene match. The CDR3 runs to 15 residues. The CDR3 protein is CASRGGTLNTGELFF. The CDR3 DNA reads TGTGCCAGCAGGGGGGGGACTCTGAACACCGGGGAGCTGTTTTTT.

The chain recombines TRBV29-1 with TRBJ1-1; 8 nucleotides agree with TRBD1. CDR1 and CDR2 from the germline V gene are SQVTM and ANQGSEA. CDR3 size: 13 residues. Trimming at V came to 4 bases and at J to 2 bases, leaving 3 bases not matched to a gene. In nucleotides, the CDR3 is TGCAGCGTTGGTGGACAGGGAAACACTGAAGCTTTCTTT. This translates into CSVGGQGNTEAFF.

The CDR3 DNA sequence: TGTGCCATCAGTGGCCAGCGGGGGGGCCCGGATACGCAGTATTTT. This sequence encodes CAISGQRGGPDTQYF. The chain uses TRBV10-3 and TRBJ2-3, with 10 nucleotides matching TRBD2. Germline CDR1 is ENHRY and CDR2 is SYGVKD. After removal of 4 bases from V and 6 bases from J, the junction contained 7 bases not matched to a gene. This CDR3 is built from 15 residues.

The chain links TRBV24-1 to TRBJ1-2, with D unresolved. Trimming removed 1 base from V and 3 bases from J, with 8 bases in between. Looked up from germline, CDR1 is KGHDR and CDR2 is SFDVKD. The CDR3 sequence is 14 residues long. CDR3 sequence: CATSDLRVDYGYTF. In DNA, the CDR3 is TGTGCCACCAGTGATTTACGAGTGGACTATGGCTACACCTTC.

On this clone: This specimen includes other DNA sequences encoding the same CDR3. The rearrangement uses TRBV19 and TRBJ1-5; 8 bases are a match to TRBD1. The CDR3 runs 14 residues. V shed 3 bases, J shed 5 bases, and the junction held 3 bases outside the gene matches. CDR1 is LNHDA, CDR2 SQIVND, per germline (reference sequence). The CDR3: CASSIDRGYQPQHF. In DNA, the CDR3 is TGTGCCAGTAGTATCGACAGGGGTTATCAGCCCCAGCATTTT.

Only a few counts were recorded for this clone. The genes are TRBV27 and TRBJ2-2; 12 bases match TRBD2. The CDR3 is made up of 17 amino acids. CDR1 is MNHEY and CDR2 is SMNVEV in the germline V gene (reference sequence). The trim removed 5 bases at V and 7 bases at J, leaving 11 bases unmatched. CDR3 coding DNA: TGTGCCAGCAGTGTCGGACTAGCGGGACGACTTGACGGGGAGCTGTTTTTT. Translating it yields CASSVGLAGRLDGELFF.

The V call is TRBV2, the J call TRBJ2-4, with TRBD2 as a possible D gene (5 bases). With 6 bases removed from V and 7 bases from J, the gap between germline ends came to 13 bases. The CDR3 covers 13 residues. The germline gives CDR1 SNHLY, CDR2 FYNNEI. The CDR3: CASSGNTRNIQYF. CDR3 nucleotides: TGTGCCAGCAGCGGGAACACCCGGAACATTCAGTACTTC.

The V gene is TRBV28, the J gene TRBJ2-7; possibly TRBD1 for D (5 bases). Trimming took 0 bases from V and 5 from J, leaving 14 bases between them. Germline V gene lookup returns CDR1 MDHEN and CDR2 SYDVKM. This CDR3 comprises 15 residues. This CDR3 reads CASSLWGQGSNEQYF. As DNA, the CDR3 is TGTGCCAGCAGTTTATGGGGCCAGGGTAGCAACGAGCAGTACTTC.